The next 18 T cell receptor beta chains were all read from a single sample in a study of cytomegalovirus exposure and HLA in healthy donors. 13 Jbeta primers and 60 Vbeta primers were used for the PCR. Libraries were prepared by immunoSEQ multiplex PCR; TCRdb keeps only in-frame clonotypes and omits some of them. Seen here are 150,000 to 200,000 clones, under 80% observed once, and the top ten hold approximately 13%. Specimen: PBMCs. Source of these receptors: a woman between 45 and 60 years old in good health and CMV-seropositive.

The V gene is TRBV10-3, the J gene TRBJ1-2; D perhaps matches TRBD1 (5 bases). The germline V gene encodes CDR1 ENHRY and CDR2 SYGVKD. Trimming removed 0 bases from V and 8 bases from J, with 16 bases in between. The CDR3 sequence is 15 residues long. The CDR3: CAISESGRDVGGYTF. CDR3 nucleotide sequence: TGTGCCATCAGTGAGTCAGGCAGGGATGTCGGCGGCTACACCTTC.

The chain combines TRBV9 with TRBJ2-1, with TRBD2 matching over 10 bases. Looked up from germline, CDR1 is SGDLS and CDR2 is YYNGEE. The CDR3 is 15 amino acids. The ends lost 1 base at V and 5 bases at J; junction bases unmatched: 3. The CDR3, as DNA: TGTGCCAGCAGCGTAAAAGCGGGGGGGCACAATGAGCAGTTCTTC. Translated: CASSVKAGGHNEQFF.

V and J are TRBV20-1 and TRBJ1-2; TRBD1 might be the D (5 bases). The CDR3 spans 11 residues. Germline loops: CDR1 DFQATT, CDR2 SNEGSKA (reference sequence). V gave up 5 bases and J gave up 6 bases, with 10 bases separating them. CDR3 DNA sequence: TGCAGTGCTGGGGGAGGGGATGGCTACACCTTC. Residues: CSAGGGDGYTF.

The CDR3 region has the DNA TGCGCCAGCAGCTTGGGAGGGATCGACACTAATGAAAAACTGTTTTTT. Translated: CASSLGGIDTNEKLFF. The chain joins TRBV5-1 to TRBJ1-4; D gene uncertain. Looked up from germline, CDR1 is SGHRS and CDR2 is YFSETQ. Trimming took 0 bases from V and 2 from J, leaving 11 bases between them. The CDR3 consists of 16 residues.

The CDR3 loop is CASSPETRGTEAFF. The CDR3 DNA follows: TGTGCCAGCAGCCCTGAGACGAGAGGCACTGAAGCTTTCTTT. This chain uses TRBV9 with TRBJ1-1; unclear D gene. The CDR3 has 14 amino acids. Trimming took off 4 bases at V and 4 bases at J, with 14 bases between the two ends. Germline-derived CDR1 and CDR2 are SGDLS and YYNGEE.

The chain uses TRBV2 and TRBJ2-3; D uncertain. The ends were cut back, 3 bases at V and 0 bases at J, with 4 bases in the middle. Looked up from germline, CDR1 is SNHLY and CDR2 is FYNNEI. The CDR3 is 13 residues long. CDR3 nucleotides: TGTGCCAGCAGTGACTCGAGCACAGATACGCAGTATTTT. Translation gives CASSDSSTDTQYF.

CDR3: CTSSQGYQVSGNTIYF. CDR3 DNA: TGCACCAGCAGCCAGGGCTATCAAGTCTCTGGAAACACCATATATTTT. This chain joins TRBV1 and TRBJ1-3; the D segment call TRBD1 is taken from the table without a DNA check. TRBV1 is a pseudogene. This CDR3 is 16 amino acids long.

The chain has TRBV5-4 and TRBJ1-2, with a tentative D call TRBD1 (5 bases). Germline lookup yields CDR1 SGHNT and CDR2 YYREEE (reference sequence). The CDR3 has 14 amino acids. V gave up 1 base and J gave up 3 bases, with 10 bases separating them. The CDR3 DNA sequence: TGTGCCAGCAGCTTGTCCGGGGGTGACTATGGCTACACCTTC. Its protein is CASSLSGGDYGYTF.

V usage is TRBV5-1 and J usage is TRBJ1-2; weak D call: TRBD1 (6 bases). There are 13 residues in the CDR3. Germline values: CDR1 SGHRS, CDR2 YFSETQ. Trimming took 1 base from V and 6 from J, leaving 10 bases between them. CDR3 sequence: CASSLRGGDGYTF. CDR3 sequence (DNA): TGCGCCAGCAGCTTGCGGGGGGGCGATGGCTACACCTTC.

This clone was detected only once. The V and J genes are TRBV13 and TRBJ1-1; D is possibly TRBD1 (5 bases). Germline assignment: CDR1 PRHDT and CDR2 FYEKMQ (reference sequence). The V end lost 0 bases, the J end lost 4 bases, and 9 bases lay between the germline ends. The CDR3 has 14 residues. CDR3 DNA sequence: TGTGCCAGCAGCTTAGGGAGGAGGGGCACTGAAGCTTTCTTT. Translation: CASSLGRRGTEAFF.

This sequence joins TRBV10-3 and TRBJ2-1; 8 bases agree with TRBD1. Germline V lookup: CDR1 ENHRY, CDR2 SYGVKD. Trimming at V came to 0 bases and at J to 2 bases, leaving 6 bases not matched to a gene. There are 17 residues in the CDR3. The CDR3 is CAISESGTGSPYNEQFF. The CDR3 coding sequence is TGTGCCATCAGTGAGTCCGGGACAGGTAGCCCCTACAATGAGCAGTTCTTC.

The J gene is TRBJ2-1, the V gene TRBV5-6; 12 bases fit TRBD2. The CDR3 sequence is 13 residues long. Germline values: CDR1 SGHDT, CDR2 YYEEEE. V gave up 0 bases and J gave up 12 bases; unmatched junction bases: 1. CDR3 sequence reads: CASSLGLAGVQFF. The CDR3, as DNA: TGTGCCAGCAGCTTGGGACTAGCGGGGGTGCAGTTCTTC.

This rearrangement joins TRBV29-1 to TRBJ2-1; the D gene is possibly TRBD2 (6 bases). Germline-derived CDR1 and CDR2 are SQVTM and ANQGSEA. V lost 3 bases and J lost 9, with 27 bases in between. CDR3 length equals 17 residues. The CDR3 here is CSVEGQAKRPSGGEQFF. The CDR3 region has the DNA TGCAGCGTTGAGGGTCAAGCTAAGAGGCCCTCCGGGGGTGAGCAGTTCTTC.

The chain employs TRBV5-5 and TRBJ2-7, with TRBD1 matching 8 bases. The CDR3 runs to 15 residues. V lost 4 bases to trimming and J lost 5 bases; unmatched junction nucleotides: 11. Germline CDR1 SGHKS, CDR2 YYEKEE (reference sequence). CDR3 sequence reads: CASSGTGTGGDEQYF. CDR3 nucleotides: TGTGCCAGCAGCGGAACCGGGACAGGAGGGGACGAGCAGTACTTC.

The rearrangement joins TRBV11-2 to TRBJ1-3; D is undetermined. Per germline, CDR1 SGHAT and CDR2 FQNNGV. Trimming pared 2 bases from V and 5 bases from J, leaving 10 bases between. The CDR3 runs 14 residues. The CDR3 is CASSLSVSRNTIYF. The CDR3 DNA reads TGTGCCAGCAGCTTATCAGTTTCCCGAAACACCATATATTTT.

This clone is a singleton in its sample. This sequence joins TRBV5-4 and TRBJ2-2; no definite D call. This CDR3 contains 15 residues. The ends were cut back, 0 bases at V and 0 bases at J, with 6 bases in the middle. Germline V lookup: CDR1 SGHNT, CDR2 YYREEE (reference sequence). The CDR3 DNA reads as TGTGCCAGCAGCTTGGGCCAGTCGAACACCGGGGAGCTGTTTTTT. This encodes CASSLGQSNTGELFF.

The V gene is TRBV18, the J gene TRBJ2-1; D is unresolved. Germline V lookup: CDR1 KGHSH, CDR2 LQKENI. CDR3 length: 13 residues. V shed 1 base and J shed 7 bases, with 8 bases lying between them. The CDR3 sequence: CASSPLVLNEQFF. CDR3 DNA: TGTGCCAGCTCACCACTTGTATTGAATGAGCAGTTCTTC.

The gene calls are TRBV4-1 and TRBJ1-5; D uncertain. The CDR3 contains 16 residues. Looked up from germline, CDR1 is MGHRA and CDR2 is YSYEKL. V shed 5 bases and J shed 5 bases, with 19 bases lying between them. The CDR3 loop reads CASSEYPRTRYQPQHF. The CDR3, as DNA: TGCGCCAGCAGCGAATACCCTAGGACTCGATATCAGCCCCAGCATTTT.